A single sample is the source of the 10 T cell receptor beta chains below, sequenced in a study of post-analysis software for immune sequencing data. Their recognized antigens are unknown. Unique molecular identifiers were built into the TCR beta cDNA libraries. TCRdb redid the calling of the PCR reads with MiXCR, one entry per CDR3 protein. The sample comprises approximately 630,000 distinct CDR3 sequences, 55% to 60% of which are singletons, and approximately 11% rests with the top ten. Study findings and constraints: Higher frequency in patients than in controls was seen for about five TRBV segments, with TRBV5-6, TRBV5-1 and TRBV20-1 among them.

Material: blood. The origin of the receptors is a girl aged 2 to 9 with multiple sclerosis.

This clonotype was counted a single time. The V call is TRBV10-3, the J call TRBJ1-5; 7 nucleotides agree with TRBD1. This CDR3 comprises 14 residues. The V segment lost 10 bases and the J segment 4 bases; nucleotides outside the gene matches: 10. Germline V gives CDR1 ENHRY, CDR2 SYGVKD. The CDR3 bases are TGTGCCACGGACAAGGACAGGTCAAATCAGCCCCAGCATTTT. Protein product: CATDKDRSNQPQHF.

The rearrangement links TRBV27 to TRBJ2-1; 10 bases are shared with TRBD2. The J segment lost 15 bases and the V segment lost 5 bases, leaving 10 bases of the junction unmatched. CDR1 MNHEY and CDR2 SMNVEV come from the germline V gene (reference sequence). The CDR3 totals 13 residues. For the CDR3, the DNA is TGTGCCAGCAGTGCGGAACCAGCGGGAGGGCGGTTCTTC. Its protein product is CASSAEPAGGRFF.

The rearrangement uses TRBV7-6 and TRBJ1-2, with D possibly being TRBD1 (5 bases). This CDR3 spans 14 amino acids. V shed 5 bases and J shed 3 bases, with 13 bases lying between them. Per the germline V gene, CDR1 is SGHVS and CDR2 is FNYEAQ. The CDR3 DNA follows: TGTGCCAGCAGCACCCCAGGGACCTACTATGGCTACACCTTC. It specifies CASSTPGTYYGYTF.

The chain recombines TRBV25-1 with TRBJ2-5, with D possibly being TRBD1 (5 bases). CDR1 is MGHDK and CDR2 is SYGVNS in the germline V gene. The CDR3 covers 15 residues. V was cut by 5 bases and J by 1 base, with 14 bases left in between. The CDR3 DNA is TGTGCCAGCAGTTCTGAACAGGACGTCCAAGAGACCCAGTACTTC. Protein: CASSSEQDVQETQYF.

The sample holds a few counts of this clonotype. The chain carries TRBV5-1 and TRBJ2-7, with D perhaps assigned TRBD1 or TRBD2 (7 bases each). Trimming shortened V by 3 bases and J by 3 bases, and 13 bases separated the two germline ends. Germline CDR1 and CDR2: SGHRS and YFSETQ. CDR3 length: 14 residues. CDR3 DNA sequence: TGCGCCAGCAGCTCCTCAGGGGGGGACTACGAGCAGTACTTC. As protein: CASSSSGGDYEQYF.

A word on this clonotype: An end of the junction differs from the germline gene, which may be a read error. The V and J genes are TRBV20-1 and TRBJ2-7; 10 nucleotides match TRBD2. Germline V gives CDR1 DFQATT, CDR2 SNEGSKA (reference sequence). CDR3 length equals 14 residues. CDR3 nucleotide sequence: TGCAGTGCCAGAGATTGGACTAGCGGCTACGAGCAGTACTTC. Translated, it gives CSARDWTSGYEQYF.

This clonotype was found a few times. The chain combines TRBV20-1 with TRBJ1-1; possibly TRBD1 for D (6 bases). Germline V CDR1 and CDR2: DFQATT, SNEGSKA (reference sequence). The germline V and J ends were trimmed by 0 bases and 1 base, with 12 bases remaining between them. The CDR3 consists of 15 residues. The CDR3 is CSAREHGGQNTEAFF. The CDR3 region has the DNA TGCAGTGCTAGAGAGCACGGGGGGCAGAACACTGAAGCTTTCTTT.

This chain connects TRBV15 to TRBJ2-3; TRBD1 matches at 8 bases. The germline gives CDR1 LNHNV, CDR2 YYDKDF (reference sequence). The ends lost 1 base at V and 5 bases at J; junction bases unmatched: 2. The CDR3 is made up of 14 amino acids. CDR3 nucleotide sequence: TGTGCCACCAGCAGAGGACAGGGGCAAGATACGCAGTATTTT. Its protein product is CATSRGQGQDTQYF.

This chain joins TRBV5-1 and TRBJ2-5, with TRBD2 identical over 11 bases. Trimming cost V 5 bases and J 2 bases; bases outside gene matches: 8. This CDR3 is 16 amino acids long. CDR1 is SGHRS and CDR2 is YFSETQ in the germline V gene. This chain's CDR3 is CASRLAGEGVQETQYF. CDR3 nucleotide sequence: TGCGCCAGCAGACTAGCGGGAGAAGGGGTTCAAGAGACCCAGTACTTC.

This clonotype was counted a few times. This chain uses TRBV6-1 with TRBJ1-2; 9 bases are a match to TRBD1. The V gene's germline CDR1 is MNHNS and CDR2 SASEGT. This CDR3 spans 18 amino acids. The V gene end was trimmed by 6 bases and the J gene end by 4 bases; junction bases not matched to a gene: 18. The CDR3 region is CASSPFGTGQGVGYGYTF. The CDR3, as DNA: TGTGCCAGCAGCCCCTTTGGGACAGGGCAAGGGGTCGGCTATGGCTACACCTTC.